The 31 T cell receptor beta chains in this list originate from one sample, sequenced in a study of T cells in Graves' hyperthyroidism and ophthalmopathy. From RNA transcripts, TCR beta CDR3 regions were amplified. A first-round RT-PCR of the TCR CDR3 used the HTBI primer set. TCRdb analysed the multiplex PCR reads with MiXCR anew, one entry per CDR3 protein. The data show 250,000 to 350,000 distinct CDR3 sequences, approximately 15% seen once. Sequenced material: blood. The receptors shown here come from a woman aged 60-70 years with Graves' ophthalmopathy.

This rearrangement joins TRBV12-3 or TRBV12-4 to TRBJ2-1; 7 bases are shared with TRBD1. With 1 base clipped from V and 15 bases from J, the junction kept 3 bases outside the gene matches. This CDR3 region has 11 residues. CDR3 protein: CASSLGQGRFF. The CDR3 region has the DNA TGTGCCAGCAGTTTAGGACAGGGAAGGTTCTTC.

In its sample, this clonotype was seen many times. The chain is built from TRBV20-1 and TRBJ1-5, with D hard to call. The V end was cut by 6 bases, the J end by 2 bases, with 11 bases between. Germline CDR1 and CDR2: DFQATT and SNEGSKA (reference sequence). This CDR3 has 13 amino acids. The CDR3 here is CSALIYGNQPQHF. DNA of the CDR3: TGCAGTGCGCTGATATATGGCAATCAGCCCCAGCATTTT.

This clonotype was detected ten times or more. Here the CDR3 reads CASSEGWDEQFF. The CDR3 bases are TGTGCCAGCAGTGAAGGTTGGGATGAGCAGTTCTTC. The V and J genes are TRBV2 and TRBJ2-1; no firm D call. Trimming removed 1 base from V and 8 bases from J, with 6 bases in between. The CDR3 has 12 residues. The germline gives CDR1 SNHLY, CDR2 FYNNEI.

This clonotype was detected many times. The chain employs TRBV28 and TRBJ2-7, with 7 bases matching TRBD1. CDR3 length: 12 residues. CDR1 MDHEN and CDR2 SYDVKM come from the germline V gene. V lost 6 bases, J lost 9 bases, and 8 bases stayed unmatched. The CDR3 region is CASRSGTVRQYF. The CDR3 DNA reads TGTGCCAGCAGGTCCGGGACAGTTCGGCAGTACTTC.

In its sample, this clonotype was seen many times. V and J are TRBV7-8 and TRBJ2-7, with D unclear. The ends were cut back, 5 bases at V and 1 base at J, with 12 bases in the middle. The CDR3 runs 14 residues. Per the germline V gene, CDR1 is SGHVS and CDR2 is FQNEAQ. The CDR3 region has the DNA TGTGCCAGCAGCAGGGAACCCGTTTCCTACGAGCAGTACTTC. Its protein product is CASSREPVSYEQYF.

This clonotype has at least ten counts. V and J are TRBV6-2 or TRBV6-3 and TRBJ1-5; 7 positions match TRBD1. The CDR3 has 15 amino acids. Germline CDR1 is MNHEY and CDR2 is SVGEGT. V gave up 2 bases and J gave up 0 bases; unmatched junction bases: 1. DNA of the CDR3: TGTGCCAGCAGTTACCCAGGGGGTAGCAATCAGCCCCAGCATTTT. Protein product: CASSYPGGSNQPQHF.

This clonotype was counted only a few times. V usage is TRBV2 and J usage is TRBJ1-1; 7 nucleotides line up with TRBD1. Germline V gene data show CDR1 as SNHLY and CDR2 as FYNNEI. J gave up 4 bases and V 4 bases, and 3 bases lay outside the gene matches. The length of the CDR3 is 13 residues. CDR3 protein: CASSGQGGTEAFF. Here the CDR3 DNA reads TGTGCCAGCAGTGGACAGGGTGGCACTGAAGCTTTCTTT.

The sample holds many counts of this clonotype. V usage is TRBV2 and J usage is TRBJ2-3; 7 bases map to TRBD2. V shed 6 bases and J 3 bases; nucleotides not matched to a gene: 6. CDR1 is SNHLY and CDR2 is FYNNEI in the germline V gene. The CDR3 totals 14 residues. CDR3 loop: CASRREGVTDTQYF. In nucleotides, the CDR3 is TGTGCCAGCAGGAGGGAGGGAGTTACAGATACGCAGTATTTT.

CDR3 nucleotides: TGTGCCAGCAGCCCCCAAGAGGCGATAAGGGACAGACAGAACACTGAAGCTTTCTTT. Its translation is CASSPQEAIRDRQNTEAFF. The chain carries TRBV3-1 and TRBJ1-1; 7 bases line up with TRBD1. Trimming cost V 4 bases and J 1 base; bases outside gene matches: 18. This CDR3 comprises 19 residues. Germline V CDR1 and CDR2: LGHDT, YNNKEL (reference sequence). The full variable domain, its missing parts supplied by reference TRBV3-1 and TRBJ1-1, is DTAVSQTPKYLVTQMGNDKSIKCEQNLGHDTMYWYKQDSKKFLKIMFSYNNKELIINETVPNRFSPKSPDKAHLNLHINSLELGDSAVYFCASSPQEAIRDRQNTEAFFGQGTRLTVV.

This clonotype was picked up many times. CDR3 nucleotides: TGTGCCAGCAGTTTCCGGGGGGCTAGCTACGAGCAGTACTTC. As protein: CASSFRGASYEQYF. The rearrangement joins TRBV12-3 or TRBV12-4 to TRBJ2-7; D possibly corresponds to TRBD2 (7 bases). Trimming cost V 3 bases and J 3 bases, with 12 bases left between them. The CDR3 is 14 residues long.

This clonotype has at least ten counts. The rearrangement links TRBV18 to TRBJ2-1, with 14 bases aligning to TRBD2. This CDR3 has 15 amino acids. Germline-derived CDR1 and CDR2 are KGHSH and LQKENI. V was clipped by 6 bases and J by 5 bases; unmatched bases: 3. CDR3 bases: TGTGCCAGCTCGCGGACTAGCGGGAGGAACAATGAGCAGTTCTTC. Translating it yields CASSRTSGRNNEQFF. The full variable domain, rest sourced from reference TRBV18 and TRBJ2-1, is NAGVMQNPRHLVRRRGQEARLRCSPMKGHSHVYWYRQLPEEGLKFMVYLQKENIIDESGMPKERFSAEFPKEGPSILRIQQVVRGDSAAYFCASSRTSGRNNEQFFGPGTRLTVL.

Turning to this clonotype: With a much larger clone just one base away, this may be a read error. CDR3 nucleotide sequence: TGTGCCAGCAGTGGGGGGACGGCCTCTGGAAACACCGTATATTTT. The encoded protein is CASSGGTASGNTVYF. The rearrangement joins TRBV12-3 or TRBV12-4 to TRBJ1-3; the D gene is possibly TRBD1 (5 bases). The CDR3 is 15 residues long.

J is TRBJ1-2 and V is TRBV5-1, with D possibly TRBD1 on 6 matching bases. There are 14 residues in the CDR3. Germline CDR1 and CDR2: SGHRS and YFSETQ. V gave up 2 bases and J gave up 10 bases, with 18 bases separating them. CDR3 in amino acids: CASSLGTGTPFYTF. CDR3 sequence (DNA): TGCGCCAGCAGCTTAGGCACCGGGACACCATTCTACACCTTC.

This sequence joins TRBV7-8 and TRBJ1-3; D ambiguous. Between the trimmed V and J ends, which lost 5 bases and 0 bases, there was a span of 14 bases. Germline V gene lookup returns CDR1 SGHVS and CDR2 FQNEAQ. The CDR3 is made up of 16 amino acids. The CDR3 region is CASSVLGDSSGNTIYF. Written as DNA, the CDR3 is TGTGCCAGCAGCGTCCTAGGCGATAGCTCTGGAAACACCATATATTTT. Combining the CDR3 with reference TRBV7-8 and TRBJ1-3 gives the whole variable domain GAGVSQSPRYKVAKRGQDVALRCDPISGHVSLFWYQQALGQGPEFLTYFQNEAQLDKSGLPSDRFFAERPEGSVSTLKIQRTQQEDSAVYLCASSVLGDSSGNTIYFGEGSWLTVV.

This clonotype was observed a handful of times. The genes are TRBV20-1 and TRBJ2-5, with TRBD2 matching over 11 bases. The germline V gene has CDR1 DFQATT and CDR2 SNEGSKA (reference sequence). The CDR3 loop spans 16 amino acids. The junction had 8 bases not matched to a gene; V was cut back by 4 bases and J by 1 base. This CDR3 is CSATGPSGRTQETQYF. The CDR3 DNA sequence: TGCAGTGCTACCGGGCCTAGCGGGAGGACCCAAGAGACCCAGTACTTC.

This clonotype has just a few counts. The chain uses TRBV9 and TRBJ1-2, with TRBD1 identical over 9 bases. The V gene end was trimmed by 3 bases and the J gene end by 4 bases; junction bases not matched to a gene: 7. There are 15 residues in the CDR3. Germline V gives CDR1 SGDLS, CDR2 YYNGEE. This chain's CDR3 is CASSAHGQGSYGYTF. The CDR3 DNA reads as TGTGCCAGCAGCGCTCACGGACAGGGGTCCTATGGCTACACCTTC.

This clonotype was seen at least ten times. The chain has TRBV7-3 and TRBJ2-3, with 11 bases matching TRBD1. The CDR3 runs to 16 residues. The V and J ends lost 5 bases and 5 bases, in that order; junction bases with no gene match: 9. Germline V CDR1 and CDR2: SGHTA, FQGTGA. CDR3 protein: CASSHRGQGARDTQYF. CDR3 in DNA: TGTGCCAGCAGCCACAGAGGACAGGGGGCAAGAGATACGCAGTATTTT.

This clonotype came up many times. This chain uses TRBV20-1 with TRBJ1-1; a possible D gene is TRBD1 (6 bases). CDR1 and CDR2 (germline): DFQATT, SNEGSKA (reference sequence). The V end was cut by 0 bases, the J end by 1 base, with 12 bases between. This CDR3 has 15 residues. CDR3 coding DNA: TGCAGTGCTAGAGATCCGGGGGCTGCGAACACTGAAGCTTTCTTT. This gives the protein CSARDPGAANTEAFF.

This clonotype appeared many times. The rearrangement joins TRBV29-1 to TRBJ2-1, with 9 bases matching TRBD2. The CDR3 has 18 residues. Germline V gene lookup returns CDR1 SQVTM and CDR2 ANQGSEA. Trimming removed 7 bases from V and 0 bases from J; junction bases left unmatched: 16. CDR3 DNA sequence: TGCAGCGGGACTAGCGTTTGGAGGGCCCGGAGCTCCTACAATGAGCAGTTCTTC. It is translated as CSGTSVWRARSSYNEQFF.

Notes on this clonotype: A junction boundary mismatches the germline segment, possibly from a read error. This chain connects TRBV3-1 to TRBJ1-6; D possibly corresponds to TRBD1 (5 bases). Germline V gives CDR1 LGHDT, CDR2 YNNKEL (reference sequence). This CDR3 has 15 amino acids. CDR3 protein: CASSPFVRDRSPIHF. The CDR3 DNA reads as TGTGCCAGCAGCCCCTTTGTCCGGGACCGCTCACCCATCCACTTT.

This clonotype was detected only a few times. The CDR3 region is CASSVGSPHYNEQFF. CDR3 nucleotides: TGTGCCAGCAGCGTAGGAAGCCCGCACTACAATGAGCAGTTCTTC. The chain couples TRBV9 to TRBJ2-1; D unclear. This CDR3 spans 15 amino acids. Germline V gives CDR1 SGDLS, CDR2 YYNGEE. The V gene lost 0 bases and the J gene lost 3 bases, with 10 bases spanning the gap.

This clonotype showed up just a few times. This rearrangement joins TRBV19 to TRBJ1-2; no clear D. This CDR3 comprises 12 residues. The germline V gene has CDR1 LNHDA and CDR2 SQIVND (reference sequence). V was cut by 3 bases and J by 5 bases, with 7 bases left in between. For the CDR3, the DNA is TGTGCCAGTAGTATTTATCGTTATGGCTACACCTTC. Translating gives CASSIYRYGYTF.

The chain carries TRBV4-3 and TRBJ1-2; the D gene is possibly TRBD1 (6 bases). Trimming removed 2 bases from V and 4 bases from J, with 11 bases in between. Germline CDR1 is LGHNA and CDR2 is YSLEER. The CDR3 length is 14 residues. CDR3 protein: CASSQPGGSYGYTF. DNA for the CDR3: TGCGCCAGCAGCCAACCCGGGGGCAGCTATGGCTACACCTTC.

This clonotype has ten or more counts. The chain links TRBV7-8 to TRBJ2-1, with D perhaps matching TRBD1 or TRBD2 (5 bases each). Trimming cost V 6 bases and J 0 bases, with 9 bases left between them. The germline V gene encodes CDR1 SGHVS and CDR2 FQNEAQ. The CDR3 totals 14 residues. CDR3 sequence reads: CASRPGSSYNEQFF. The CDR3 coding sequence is TGTGCCAGCAGACCAGGGAGCTCCTACAATGAGCAGTTCTTC.

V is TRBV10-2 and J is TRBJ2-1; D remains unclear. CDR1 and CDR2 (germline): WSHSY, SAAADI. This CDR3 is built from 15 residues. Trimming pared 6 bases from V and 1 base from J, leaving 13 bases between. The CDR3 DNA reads TGCGCCAGCAGAAGGGAAACCGCGTCCTACAATGAGCAGTTCTTC. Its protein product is CASRRETASYNEQFF.

The CDR3 loop reads CASSSAGLNSPLHF. CDR3 sequence (DNA): TGTGCCAGCAGTTCGGCAGGGCTTAATTCACCCCTCCACTTT. The chain links TRBV12-3 or TRBV12-4 to TRBJ1-6; D is perhaps TRBD1 (5 bases). The CDR3 length is 14 residues. Trimming took off 4 bases at V and 6 bases at J, with 10 bases between the two ends.

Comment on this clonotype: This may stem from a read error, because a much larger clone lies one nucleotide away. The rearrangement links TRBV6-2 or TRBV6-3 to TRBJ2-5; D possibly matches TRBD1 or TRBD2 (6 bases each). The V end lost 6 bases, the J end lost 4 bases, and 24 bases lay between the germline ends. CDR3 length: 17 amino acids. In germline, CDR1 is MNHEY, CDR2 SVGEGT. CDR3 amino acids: CASRPFEGGAGGETQYF. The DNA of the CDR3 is TGTGCCAGCAGGCCGTTCGAGGGGGGCGCCGGGGGAGAGACCCAGTACTTC.

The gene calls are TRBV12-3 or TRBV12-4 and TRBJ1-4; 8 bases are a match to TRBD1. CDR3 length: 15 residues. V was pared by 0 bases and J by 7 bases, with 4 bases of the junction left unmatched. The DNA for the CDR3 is TGTGCCAGCAGTTTAGCGCAAGGACAGGGTGAAAAACTGTTTTTT. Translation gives CASSLAQGQGEKLFF.

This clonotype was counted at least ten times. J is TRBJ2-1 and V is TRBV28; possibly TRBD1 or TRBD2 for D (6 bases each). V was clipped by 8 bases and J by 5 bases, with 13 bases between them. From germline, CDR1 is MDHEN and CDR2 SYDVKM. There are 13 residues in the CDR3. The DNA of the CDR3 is TGTGCCAGCTGCCAGGGGAGGAACAATGAGCAGTTCTTC. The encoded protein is CASCQGRNNEQFF.

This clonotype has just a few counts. This CDR3 reads CSARDGLRESTDTQYF. CDR3 nucleotides: TGCAGTGCTAGAGATGGCCTCAGGGAAAGCACAGATACGCAGTATTTT. V and J are TRBV20-1 and TRBJ2-3, with D tentatively TRBD1 (5 bases). The CDR3 has 16 amino acids. CDR1 and CDR2 from the germline V gene are DFQATT and SNEGSKA (reference sequence). V lost 0 bases to trimming and J lost 0 bases, with 13 bases between them.

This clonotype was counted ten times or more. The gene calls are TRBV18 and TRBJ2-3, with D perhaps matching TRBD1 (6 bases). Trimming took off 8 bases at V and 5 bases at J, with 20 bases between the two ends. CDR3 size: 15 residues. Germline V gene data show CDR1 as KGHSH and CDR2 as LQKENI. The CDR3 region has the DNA TGTGCCAGCCAACAGGGACCAGTGTTGGGAGATACGCAGTATTTT. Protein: CASQQGPVLGDTQYF.